These 23 T cell receptor beta chains were all obtained from the same sample, sequenced in a study of monozygotic twins with inflammatory bowel disease (dated by TCRdb to between 2017 and 2020). The library was prepared using 5' RACE. The run used an Illumina HiSeq 2500. Following TCRdb reprocessing, every CDR3 protein sequence forms one entry, and DNA is not provided. The sample has 190,000 or so distinct CDR3 sequences on record. Of the sample, 1.5% to 2% falls within the top ten clones. The source material was blood. The receptors derive from a human donor with ulcerative colitis or Crohn's disease, or a healthy co-twin of an affected twin (not recorded which).

The chain employs TRBV5-1 and TRBJ2-2; TCRdb's assignment of TRBD2 cannot be checked, as there is no DNA. In germline, CDR1 is SGHRS, CDR2 YFSETQ. The CDR3 runs 14 residues. CDR3 region: CASSFGGNTGELFF.

The gene calls are TRBV27 and TRBJ1-6; the TRBD1 assignment by TCRdb is unverifiable without DNA. The CDR3 totals 15 residues. Germline V gene sequence: CDR1 MNHEY, CDR2 SMNVEV (reference sequence). CDR3 in amino acids: CASRDGRAPNSPLHF.

V is TRBV6-1 and J is TRBJ1-1; no DNA is available, so the TRBD1 call from TCRdb remains unchecked. Germline V lookup: CDR1 MNHNS, CDR2 SASEGT. CDR3 length equals 16 residues. The CDR3 sequence: CASNPNPGTANTEAFF.

The chain couples TRBV20-1 to TRBJ2-7; absent DNA, TCRdb's TRBD1 call cannot be checked. There are 12 residues in the CDR3. Germline V gives CDR1 DFQATT, CDR2 SNEGSKA (reference sequence). The CDR3 here is CSPGQGGYEQYF.

The chain's CDR3 is CASRPSGVDTQYF. This chain links TRBV27 with TRBJ2-3; TCRdb picks TRBD2, but there is no DNA to check that call. Per the germline V gene, CDR1 is MNHEY and CDR2 is SMNVEV (reference sequence). The CDR3 runs 13 residues.

The rearrangement joins TRBV12-3 or TRBV12-4 to TRBJ1-5. CDR3 length: 14 amino acids. The CDR3 reads CASSLGQYHQPQHF.

This chain uses TRBV6-1 with TRBJ2-7; TCRdb calls TRBD1, which cannot be checked without DNA. Germline lookup yields CDR1 MNHNS and CDR2 SASEGT. The CDR3 sequence is 14 residues long. This chain's CDR3 is CASNPGGTRYEQYF.

The chain joins TRBV27 to TRBJ1-6. The germline V gene has CDR1 MNHEY and CDR2 SMNVEV (reference sequence). The CDR3 sequence is 14 residues long. The CDR3 protein is CASRVGVRDSPLHF.

This chain links TRBV27 with TRBJ1-2. The CDR3 contains 15 residues. In germline, CDR1 is MNHEY, CDR2 SMNVEV (reference sequence). CDR3 in amino acids: CASSRSLGLYDGYTF.

The V gene is TRBV12-3 or TRBV12-4, the J gene TRBJ1-4. The CDR3 loop spans 14 amino acids. CDR3 in amino acids: CASSLEGRDEKLFF.

This sequence joins TRBV2 and TRBJ1-5; the D call of TRBD1 rests on TCRdb alone, since no DNA is present to check it. Germline V gene lookup returns CDR1 SNHLY and CDR2 FYNNEI. This CDR3 contains 14 residues. This CDR3 reads CASSARASYEPQHF. Complete variable domain (other parts from reference TRBV2 and TRBJ1-5): EPEVTQTPSHQVTQMGQEVILRCVPISNHLYFYWYRQILGQKVEFLVSFYNNEISEKSEIFDDQFSVERPDGSNFTLKIRSTKLEDSAMYFCASSARASYEPQHFGDGTRLSIL.

The V and J genes are TRBV18 and TRBJ1-4; as DNA is missing, the TRBD1 call by TCRdb cannot be tested. There are 20 residues in the CDR3. The germline gives CDR1 KGHSH, CDR2 LQKENI. CDR3 loop: CASSPRSGTGGTSTNEKLFF.

This rearrangement joins TRBV11-2 to TRBJ2-2; absent DNA, TCRdb's TRBD1 call cannot be checked. The CDR3 covers 14 residues. Germline-derived CDR1 and CDR2 are SGHAT and FQNNGV. CDR3 residues: CASMWGGPSGELFF.

The chain joins TRBV7-9 to TRBJ2-7. Germline V lookup: CDR1 SEHNR, CDR2 FQNEAQ (reference sequence). The CDR3 runs 15 residues. The CDR3 loop is CASSLASQLFYEQYF.

This chain links TRBV21-1 with TRBJ1-1; TCRdb's assignment of TRBD1 cannot be checked, as there is no DNA. TRBV21-1 is recorded as a pseudogene. The CDR3 runs to 15 residues. This CDR3 reads CASSIRTGFDTEAFF.

The V and J genes are TRBV7-9 and TRBJ1-1. This CDR3 is built from 11 residues. Germline V gives CDR1 SEHNR, CDR2 FQNEAQ (reference sequence). CDR3 sequence reads: CASSLADTTLF. The entire variable domain, with the rest obtained from reference TRBV7-9 and TRBJ1-1, is as follows: DTGVSQNPRHKITKRGQNVTFRCDPISEHNRLYWYRQTLGQGPEFLTYFQNEAQLEKSRLLSDRFSAERPKGSFSTLEIQRTEQGDSAMYLCASSLADTTLFGQGTRLTVV.

The J gene is TRBJ1-2, the V gene TRBV12-3 or TRBV12-4. This CDR3 spans 14 amino acids. The CDR3: CASSLTSNLYGYTF.

The chain has TRBV5-1 and TRBJ1-2. Germline CDR1 and CDR2: SGHRS and YFSETQ. This CDR3 comprises 14 residues. This CDR3 is CASSGLGEDYGYTF.

J is TRBJ2-3 and V is TRBV5-6; without DNA, the TCRdb call of TRBD2 cannot be checked. Germline V lookup: CDR1 SGHDT, CDR2 YYEEEE. The CDR3 is 16 residues long. CDR3 in amino acids: CASLLLQRGAVDTQYF.

The rearrangement links TRBV28 to TRBJ2-1; checking the TCRdb D call of TRBD1 is not possible without DNA. The CDR3 consists of 17 residues. CDR1 is MDHEN and CDR2 is SYDVKM in the germline V gene. The CDR3 reads CASRYAGVTGGGDEQFF.

The rearrangement uses TRBV10-3 and TRBJ1-5; TCRdb indicates TRBD1, and absent DNA this call remains unverified. Germline-derived CDR1 and CDR2 are ENHRY and SYGVKD. The CDR3 is made up of 14 amino acids. The CDR3 is CATKIPGPDQPQHF.

The J gene is TRBJ2-3, the V gene TRBV5-1; lacking DNA, the TRBD1 call made by TCRdb goes unchecked. Germline CDR1 is SGHRS and CDR2 is YFSETQ. The CDR3 is made up of 16 amino acids. CDR3: CASSLARGLGTDTQYF.

The rearrangement uses TRBV19 and TRBJ1-1; the TCRdb call, TRBD1, lacks DNA for checking. Germline V gene data show CDR1 as LNHDA and CDR2 as SQIVND (reference sequence). The CDR3 totals 17 residues. The CDR3 here is CASSLTGTGGWNTEAFF.